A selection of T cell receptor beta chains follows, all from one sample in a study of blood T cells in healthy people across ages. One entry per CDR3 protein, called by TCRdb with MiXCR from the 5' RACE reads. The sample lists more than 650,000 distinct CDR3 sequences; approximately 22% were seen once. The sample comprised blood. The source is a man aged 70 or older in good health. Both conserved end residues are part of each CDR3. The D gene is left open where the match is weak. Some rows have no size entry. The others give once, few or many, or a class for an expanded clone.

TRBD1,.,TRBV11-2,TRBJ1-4,CASSLRRLGTGNEKLFF,TGTGCCAGCAGCTTACGTAGGTTGGGGACAGGAAATGAAAAACTGTTTTTT
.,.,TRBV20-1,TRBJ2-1,CSARGPNEQFF,TGCAGTGCTAGGGGACCCAATGAGCAGTTCTTC
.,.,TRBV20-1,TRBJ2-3,CSAATEDTQYF,TGCAGTGCTGCGACGGAGGATACGCAGTATTTT
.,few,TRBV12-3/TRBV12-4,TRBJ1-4,CASTLDRTNEKLFF,TGTGCCAGCACCCTAGACAGAACTAATGAAAAACTGTTTTTT
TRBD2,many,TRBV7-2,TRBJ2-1,CASSSPGLAGVSYNEQFF,TGTGCCAGCAGCTCGCCGGGACTAGCGGGGGTATCCTACAATGAGCAGTTCTTC
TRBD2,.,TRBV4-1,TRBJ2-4,CASSQEGLAGGLDIQYF,TGCGCCAGCAGCCAAGAGGGACTAGCGGGGGGGCTGGACATTCAGTACTTC
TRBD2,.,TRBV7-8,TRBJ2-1,CASSPSAASGDPYNEQFF,TGTGCCAGCAGCCCCTCAGCGGCTAGCGGGGATCCCTACAATGAGCAGTTCTTC
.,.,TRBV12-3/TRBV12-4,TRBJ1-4,CANSSSIEKLFF,TGTGCCAACAGCTCAAGCATCGAAAAACTGTTTTTT
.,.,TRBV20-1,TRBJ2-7,CSGLIGGSSYEQYF,TGCAGTGGTCTGATAGGCGGTAGCTCCTACGAGCAGTACTTC
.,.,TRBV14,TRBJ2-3,CASSPISYTQYF,TGTGCCAGCAGCCCAATTAGCTATACGCAGTATTTT
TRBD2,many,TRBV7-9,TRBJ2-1,CASSPSMLGGNEQFF,TGTGCCAGCAGCCCCTCAATGCTGGGGGGGAATGAGCAGTTCTTC
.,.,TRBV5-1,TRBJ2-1,CASSLVRGTYSYNEQFF,TGCGCCAGCAGCTTGGTAAGGGGAACGTATTCCTACAATGAGCAGTTCTTC
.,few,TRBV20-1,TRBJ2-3,CSASDDTDTQYF,TGCAGTGCTAGTGACGACACAGATACGCAGTATTTT
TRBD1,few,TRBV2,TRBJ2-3,CASTSGQSTADTQYF,TGTGCCAGCACCTCGGGACAGTCCACCGCAGATACGCAGTATTTT
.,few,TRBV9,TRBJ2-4,CASSVARGDIQYF,TGTGCCAGCAGCGTAGCACGGGGAGACATTCAGTACTTC
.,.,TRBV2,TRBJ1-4,CASRPSVANEKLFF,TGTGCCAGCAGACCTAGTGTAGCTAATGAAAAACTGTTTTTT
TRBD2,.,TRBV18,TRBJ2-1,CASSPPSLAATFYNEQFF,TGTGCCAGCTCACCACCGTCGCTAGCGGCAACTTTCTACAATGAGCAGTTCTTC
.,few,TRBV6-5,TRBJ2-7,CASSYWGGFDEQYF,TGTGCCAGCAGTTACTGGGGTGGGTTCGACGAGCAGTACTTC
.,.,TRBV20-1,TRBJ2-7,CSARDGGGLSYEQYF,TGCAGTGCTAGAGATGGGGGTGGGTTGTCCTACGAGCAGTACTTC
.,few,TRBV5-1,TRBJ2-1,CASSLNLATNNEQFF,TGCGCCAGCAGCTTAAACCTGGCTACCAACAATGAGCAGTTCTTC
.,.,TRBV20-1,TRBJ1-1,CSAPLGGEAFF,TGCAGTGCCCCACTGGGAGGTGAAGCCTTCTTT
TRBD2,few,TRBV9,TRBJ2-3,CASSVGLAGGIDTQYF,TGTGCCAGCAGCGTGGGACTAGCGGGAGGGATAGATACGCAGTATTTT
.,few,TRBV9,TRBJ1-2,CASSVADLRYGYTF,TGTGCCAGCAGCGTGGCCGACTTAAGATATGGCTACACCTTC
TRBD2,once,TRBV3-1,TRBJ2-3,CANCQVGGGVPDTQYF,TGTGCCAACTGCCAAGTCGGGGGGGGCGTCCCAGATACGCAGTATTTT
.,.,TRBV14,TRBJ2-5,CASSQDPQYQETQYF,TGTGCCAGCAGCCAAGATCCCCAGTACCAAGAGACCCAGTACTTC
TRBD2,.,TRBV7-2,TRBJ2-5,CASSLRLAGGDEQLF,TGTGCCAGCAGCTTGAGACTAGCGGGAGGGGATGAGCAGCTCTTC
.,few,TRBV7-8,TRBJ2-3,CASSPQNTQYF,TGTGCCAGCAGCCCACAAAATACGCAGTATTTT
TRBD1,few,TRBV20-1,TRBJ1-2,CSAQPFTDRGDGYTF,TGCAGTGCTCAACCCTTTACGGACAGGGGTGATGGCTACACCTTC
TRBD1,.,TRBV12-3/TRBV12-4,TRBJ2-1,CASSPRVYRGLDSSYNEQFF,TGTGCCAGCAGTCCTCGCGTCTACAGGGGGCTGGACAGCTCCTACAATGAGCAATTCTTC
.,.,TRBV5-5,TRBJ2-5,CASSLGWVQETQYF,TGTGCCAGCAGCTTGGGTTGGGTCCAAGAGACCCAGTACTTC
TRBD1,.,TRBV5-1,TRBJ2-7,CASSDRQGTSYEQYF,TGCGCCAGCTCGGACAGACAGGGGACCTCCTACGAGCAGTACTTC
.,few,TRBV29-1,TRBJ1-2,CSVEEVRQYYGYTF,TGCAGCGTTGAAGAAGTTCGGCAGTACTATGGCTACACCTTC
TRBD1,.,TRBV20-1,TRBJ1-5,CSARGQGSMYQPQHF,TGCAGTGCTAGAGGACAGGGGTCTATGTATCAGCCCCAGCATTTT
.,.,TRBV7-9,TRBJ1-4,CASSSETTGEKLFF,TGTGCCAGCAGCTCCGAGACGACAGGAGAAAAACTGTTTTTT
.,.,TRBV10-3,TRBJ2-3,CAITAADTDTQYF,TGTGCCATCACCGCCGCTGACACAGATACGCAGTATTTT
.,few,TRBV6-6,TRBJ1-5,CASTTMGGYSNQPQHF,TGTGCCAGCACCACCATGGGGGGCTATAGCAATCAGCCCCAGCATTTT
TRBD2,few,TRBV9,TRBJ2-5,CASRGTSGSCWLPTFTKKETQYF,TGTGCCAGCAGAGGAACTAGCGGGAGTTGTTGGTTGCCAACGTTCACCAAGAAAGAGACCCAGTACTTC
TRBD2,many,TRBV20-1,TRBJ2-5,CSANRLAGVQETQYF,TGCAGTGCCAACCGACTAGCGGGGGTCCAAGAGACCCAGTACTTC
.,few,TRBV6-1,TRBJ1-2,CASSPSRWGGGIGYTF,TGTGCCAGCAGTCCAAGCCGGTGGGGAGGGGGGATTGGCTACACCTTC
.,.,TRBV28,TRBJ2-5,CASRSGLPRETQYF,TGTGCCAGCAGGTCGGGACTCCCAAGGGAGACCCAGTACTTC
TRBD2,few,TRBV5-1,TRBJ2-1,CASSPGLAGGLSSYNEQFF,TGCGCCAGCAGCCCGGGACTAGCGGGGGGTCTAAGCTCCTACAATGAGCAGTTCTTC
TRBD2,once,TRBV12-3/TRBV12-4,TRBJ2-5,CASSPNRGGYETQYF,TGTGCCAGCAGTCCGAATCGGGGGGGCTACGAGACCCAGTACTTC
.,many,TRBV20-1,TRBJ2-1,CSDTGQADEQFF,TGCAGCGACACCGGCCAGGCCGATGAGCAGTTCTTC
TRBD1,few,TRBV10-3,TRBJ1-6,CAIGRDSPKNSPLHF,TGTGCCATCGGCCGGGACAGCCCGAAAAATTCACCCCTCCACTTT
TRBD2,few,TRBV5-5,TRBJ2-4,CASSPLAGVGKNIQYF,TGTGCCAGCAGCCCGTTAGCGGGAGTTGGCAAAAACATTCAGTACTTC